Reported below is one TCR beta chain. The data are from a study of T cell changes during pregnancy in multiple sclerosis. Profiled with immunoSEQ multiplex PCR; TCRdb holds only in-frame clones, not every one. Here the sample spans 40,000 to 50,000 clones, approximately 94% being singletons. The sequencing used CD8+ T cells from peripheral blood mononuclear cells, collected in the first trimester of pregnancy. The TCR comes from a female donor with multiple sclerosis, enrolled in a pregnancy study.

DNA of the CDR3: TGTGCCAGCAGCTTCCGACAGGGGGGCTACGAGCAGTACTTC. Translation gives CASSFRQGGYEQYF. The chain joins TRBV5-5 to TRBJ2-7, with 9 bases matching TRBD1. The CDR3 has 14 amino acids. V was clipped by 2 bases and J by 3 bases; unmatched bases: 3. Germline CDR1 reads SGHKS; CDR2 reads YYEKEE (reference sequence).